This T cell receptor (beta chain) was captured by sequencing in a study of cytomegalovirus exposure and HLA in healthy donors. Primers: 60 Vbeta forward and 13 Jbeta reverse. Libraries were prepared by immunoSEQ multiplex PCR; TCRdb keeps only in-frame clonotypes and omits some of them. In the table there are about 57,000 clones, approximately 79% of which are singletons. V gave up 4 bases and J gave up 5 bases, with 19 bases separating them. The CDR3 runs to 15 residues. The V gene's germline CDR1 is SGHDT and CDR2 YYEEEE. The sample taken for sequencing was PBMCs. The receptor's source is a woman between 25 and 40 years old in good health and CMV-seronegative. V usage is TRBV5-6 and J usage is TRBJ2-7, with D possibly matching TRBD2 (7 bases). CDR3 coding DNA: TGTGCCAGCAGCACCTACAGGGAAGGGAGGGACGAGCAGTACTTC. This gives the protein CASSTYREGRDEQYF.